The 19 T cell receptor beta chains below come from one sample, sequenced in a study of beta chain features in type 1 diabetes. The study, taken as a whole, reports: Type 1 diabetes patients showed a moderate but significant shortening of TCRB CDR3s in all four CD4+ subsets.

Their target antigens are unknown. Expressed TCRB transcripts were sequenced because the isolated RNA had all been reverse transcribed beforehand. The protocol was immunoSEQ multiplex PCR, while the TCRdb copy is restricted to in-frame clones and leaves out a portion. Among roughly 160,000 clones listed, 6.5% to 8.5% were seen once. The specimen was central memory CD4+ T cells from blood. Receptors originate from a man aged 18 to 30 with type 1 diabetes.

This clone was counted at least ten times. The CDR3 DNA sequence: TGTGCCAGCAGCCCCCGGACAGACACCGGGGAGCTGTTTTTT. The encoded protein is CASSPRTDTGELFF. V gene TRBV11-2 combines with J gene TRBJ2-2; D possibly corresponds to TRBD1 (6 bases). Germline V lookup: CDR1 SGHAT, CDR2 FQNNGV. With 5 bases removed from V and 3 bases from J, the gap between germline ends came to 10 bases. This CDR3 is built from 14 residues. Complete variable domain (other parts from reference TRBV11-2 and TRBJ2-2): EAGVAQSPRYKIIEKRQSVAFWCNPISGHATLYWYQQILGQGPKLLIQFQNNGVVDDSQLPKDRFSAERLKGVDSTLKIQPAKLEDSAVYLCASSPRTDTGELFFGEGSRLTVL.

This clone was found a few times. The chain carries TRBV30 and TRBJ1-2, with 7 bases fitting TRBD1. The CDR3 has 13 residues. The germline CDR1 and CDR2 sequences are GTSNPN and SVGIG (reference sequence). Trimming at V came to 1 base and at J to 8 bases, leaving 7 bases not matched to a gene. This chain's CDR3 is CAWSAGTDDGYTF. In DNA, the CDR3 is TGTGCCTGGAGTGCCGGGACAGATGACGGCTACACCTTC.

A few counts support this clone. The chain has TRBV18 and TRBJ2-5, with D possibly TRBD2 on 5 matching bases. The germline V gene encodes CDR1 KGHSH and CDR2 LQKENI. Between the trimmed V and J ends, which lost 0 bases and 5 bases, there was a span of 7 bases. The CDR3 spans 13 residues. CDR3 DNA: TGTGCCAGCTCACCACCGGAGGTCGAGACCCAGTACTTC. Protein product: CASSPPEVETQYF.

This chain uses TRBV7-9 with TRBJ2-1, with TRBD2 matching 10 bases. V was clipped by 3 bases and J by 7 bases; unmatched bases: 12. Germline V gene lookup returns CDR1 SEHNR and CDR2 FQNEAQ (reference sequence). This CDR3 region has 17 residues. CDR3 in DNA: TGTGCCAGCAGCTTTGGTAGGCTAGCGGGAGTACGGAATGAGCAGTTCTTC. It specifies CASSFGRLAGVRNEQFF.

The chain combines TRBV18 with TRBJ2-7, with D perhaps matching TRBD2 (5 bases). There are 13 residues in the CDR3. From germline, CDR1 is KGHSH and CDR2 LQKENI. Trimming removed 6 bases at V and 2 bases at J, with 11 bases between. Here the CDR3 DNA reads TGTGCCAGCTCTCTGGACGGGACCTACGAGCAGTACTTC. This codes for CASSLDGTYEQYF. The whole variable domain, filled in from reference TRBV18 and TRBJ2-7, reads NAGVMQNPRHLVRRRGQEARLRCSPMKGHSHVYWYRQLPEEGLKFMVYLQKENIIDESGMPKERFSAEFPKEGPSILRIQQVVRGDSAAYFCASSLDGTYEQYFGPGTRLTVT.

A few counts support this clone. J is TRBJ2-7 and V is TRBV7-9, with 10 nucleotides matching TRBD2. The CDR3 spans 15 residues. The J segment lost 2 bases and the V segment lost 5 bases, leaving 6 bases of the junction unmatched. The V gene's germline CDR1 is SEHNR and CDR2 FQNEAQ (reference sequence). The CDR3 sequence is CASSGTSAQAYEQYF. The CDR3, as DNA: TGTGCCAGCAGCGGGACTAGCGCCCAGGCCTACGAGCAGTACTTC.

This clone was detected a few times. V gene TRBV5-1 combines with J gene TRBJ2-2, with 8 bases fitting TRBD2. The V segment lost 4 bases and the J segment 2 bases; nucleotides outside the gene matches: 10. CDR1 is SGHRS and CDR2 is YFSETQ in the germline V gene. This CDR3 is 17 amino acids long. The CDR3 reads CASSLHTSGRNTGELFF. CDR3 in DNA: TGCGCCAGCAGCCTTCATACTAGCGGAAGAAACACCGGGGAGCTGTTTTTT.

This chain uses TRBV5-1 with TRBJ1-4, with a tentative D call TRBD1 (5 bases). The length of the CDR3 is 16 residues. Trimming removed 0 bases from V and 8 bases from J, with 17 bases in between. Germline CDR1 and CDR2: SGHRS and YFSETQ. CDR3: CASSLAPGLQVEKLFF. DNA of the CDR3: TGCGCCAGCAGCTTGGCCCCAGGCCTACAGGTGGAAAAACTGTTTTTT.

This clone was seen at least ten times. V is TRBV18 and J is TRBJ2-3; D gene unclear. The V gene lost 3 bases and the J gene lost 6 bases, with 10 bases spanning the gap. Germline V CDR1 and CDR2: KGHSH, LQKENI. The length of the CDR3 is 13 residues. The CDR3, as DNA: TGTGCCAGCTCACCCCGGGTCGCGGATACGCAGTATTTT. Amino acid sequence: CASSPRVADTQYF.

This clone appeared a few times. The chain has TRBV4-1 and TRBJ2-1; TRBD2 is a possible D gene (6 bases). Germline V gene sequence: CDR1 MGHRA, CDR2 YSYEKL. This CDR3 is built from 14 residues. Trimming shortened V by 3 bases and J by 5 bases, and 11 bases separated the two germline ends. The CDR3 spells CASSQGDFHNEQFF. The CDR3 nucleotides read TGCGCCAGCAGCCAGGGGGACTTTCACAATGAGCAGTTCTTC.

V is TRBV27 and J is TRBJ2-3; a weak D match, TRBD2 (6 bases). This CDR3 comprises 14 residues. Trimming left V 3 bases short and J 6 bases short, with 13 bases between. CDR1 MNHEY and CDR2 SMNVEV come from the germline V gene (reference sequence). The CDR3 protein is CASSFGSSVDTQYF. The CDR3 bases are TGTGCCAGCAGTTTCGGGAGTAGCGTCGATACGCAGTATTTT.

The V call is TRBV6-5, the J call TRBJ1-2; D ambiguous. Germline V CDR1 and CDR2: MNHEY, SVGAGI. Trimming pared 2 bases from V and 8 bases from J, leaving 18 bases between. The CDR3 is made up of 15 amino acids. CDR3 coding DNA: TGTGCCAGCAGTTACGGCGGGAGGGTGAAGGACGGCTACACCTTC. Translating gives CASSYGGRVKDGYTF.

This sequence joins TRBV4-2 and TRBJ2-3; possibly TRBD2 for D (6 bases). The CDR3 covers 17 residues. In germline, CDR1 is LGHNA, CDR2 YNFKEQ. V lost 0 bases, J lost 0 bases, and 13 bases lay in between. For the CDR3, the DNA is TGTGCCAGCAGCCAAGAATGGCGGGGCACTAGCACAGATACGCAGTATTTT. It specifies CASSQEWRGTSTDTQYF.

This clone was seen at least ten times. This chain links TRBV7-9 with TRBJ2-2; the D is unclear. V shed 5 bases and J shed 5 bases, with 9 bases lying between them. The CDR3 runs 13 residues. In germline, CDR1 is SEHNR, CDR2 FQNEAQ (reference sequence). The CDR3 sequence: CASSGSVTGELFF. The DNA of the CDR3 is TGTGCCAGCAGCGGAAGCGTGACCGGGGAGCTGTTTTTT.

The rearrangement uses TRBV7-2 and TRBJ2-1; TRBD2 aligns across 7 bases. The V and J ends lost 1 base and 6 bases, in that order; junction bases with no gene match: 12. Germline assignment: CDR1 SGHTA and CDR2 FQGNSA. CDR3 length: 17 amino acids. The CDR3 region has the DNA TGTGCCAGCAGCTTAGTAGTCGGCGGGAGTGCTGCCAATGAGCAGTTCTTC. This gives the protein CASSLVVGGSAANEQFF.

The gene calls are TRBV9 and TRBJ2-1; TRBD2 matches 8 bases. The CDR3 consists of 18 residues. Germline V gene sequence: CDR1 SGDLS, CDR2 YYNGEE. Trimming at V came to 0 bases and at J to 5 bases, leaving 13 bases not matched to a gene. The CDR3 is CASSVAPRSSGIHNEQFF. The CDR3 DNA reads as TGTGCCAGCAGCGTAGCCCCGCGGAGTAGCGGGATTCACAATGAGCAGTTCTTC.

The sample holds many counts of this clone. V gene TRBV30 combines with J gene TRBJ2-3; TRBD2 might be the D (5 bases). The CDR3 extends over 11 amino acids. CDR1 and CDR2 from the germline V gene are GTSNPN and SVGIG (reference sequence). V was shortened by 8 bases and J by 6 bases, with 12 bases between the two germline ends. For the CDR3, the DNA is TGTGCCGGCGTGGACTTCGATACGCAGTATTTT. This translates into CAGVDFDTQYF.

This clone was counted a few times. CDR3 loop: CASSLPGQGREQYF. CDR3 bases: TGTGCCAGCAGCTTACCGGGACAGGGACGCGAGCAGTACTTC. V usage is TRBV5-4 and J usage is TRBJ2-7; 9 nucleotides match TRBD1. CDR1 and CDR2 (germline): SGHNT, YYREEE (reference sequence). V was pared by 2 bases and J by 6 bases, with 6 bases of the junction left unmatched. This CDR3 comprises 14 residues.

The table lists this clone with a few counts. The chain employs TRBV7-2 and TRBJ2-1; 9 bases line up with TRBD1. Trimming removed 5 bases from V and 8 bases from J; junction bases left unmatched: 7. The CDR3 has 14 amino acids. Germline CDR1 is SGHTA and CDR2 is FQGNSA. CDR3 residues: CASSGGTGIDEQFF. DNA of the CDR3: TGTGCCAGCAGCGGCGGGACAGGGATCGATGAGCAGTTCTTC.